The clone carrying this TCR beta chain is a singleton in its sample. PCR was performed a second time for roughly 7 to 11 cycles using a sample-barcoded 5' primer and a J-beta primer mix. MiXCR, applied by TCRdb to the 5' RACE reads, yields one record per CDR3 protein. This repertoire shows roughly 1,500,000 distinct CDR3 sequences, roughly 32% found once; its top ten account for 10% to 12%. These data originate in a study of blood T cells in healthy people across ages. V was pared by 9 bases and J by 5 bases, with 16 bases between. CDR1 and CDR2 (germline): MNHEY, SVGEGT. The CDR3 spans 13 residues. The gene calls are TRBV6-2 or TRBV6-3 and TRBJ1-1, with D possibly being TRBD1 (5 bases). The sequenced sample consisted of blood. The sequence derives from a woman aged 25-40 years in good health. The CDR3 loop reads CASSGVTKTEAFF. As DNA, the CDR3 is TGTGCCAGTTCGGGGGTAACGAAAACTGAAGCTTTCTTT.